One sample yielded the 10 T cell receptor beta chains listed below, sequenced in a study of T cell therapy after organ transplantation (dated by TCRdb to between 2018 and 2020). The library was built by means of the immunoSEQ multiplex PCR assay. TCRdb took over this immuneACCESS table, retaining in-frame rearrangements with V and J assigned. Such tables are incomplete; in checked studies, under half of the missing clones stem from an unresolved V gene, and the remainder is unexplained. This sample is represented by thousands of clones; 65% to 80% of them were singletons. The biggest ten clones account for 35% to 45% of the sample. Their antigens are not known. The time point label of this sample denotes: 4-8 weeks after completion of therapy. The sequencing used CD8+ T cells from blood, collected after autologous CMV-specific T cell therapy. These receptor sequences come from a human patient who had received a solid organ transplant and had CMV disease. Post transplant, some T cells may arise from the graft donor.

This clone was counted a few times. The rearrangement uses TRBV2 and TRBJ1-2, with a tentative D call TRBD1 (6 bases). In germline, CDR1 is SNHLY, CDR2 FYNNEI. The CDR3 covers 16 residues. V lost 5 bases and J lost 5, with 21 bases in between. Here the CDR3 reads CASSPLPRGALYGYTF. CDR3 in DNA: TGTGCCAGCAGTCCGCTACCTCGGGGGGCTCTATATGGCTACACCTTC.

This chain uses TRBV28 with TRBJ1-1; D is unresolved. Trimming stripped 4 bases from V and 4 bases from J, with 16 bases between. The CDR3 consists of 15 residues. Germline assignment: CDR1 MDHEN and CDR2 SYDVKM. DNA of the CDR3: TGTGCCAGCAGTTCCGGGGAATCGACGGCCACTGAAGCTTTCTTT. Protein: CASSSGESTATEAFF.

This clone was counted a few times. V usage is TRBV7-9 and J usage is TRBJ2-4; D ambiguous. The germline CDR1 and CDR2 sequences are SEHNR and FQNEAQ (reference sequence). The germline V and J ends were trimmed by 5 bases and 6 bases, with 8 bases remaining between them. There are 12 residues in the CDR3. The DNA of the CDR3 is TGTGCCAGCAGCGAAGACACAAACATTCAGTACTTC. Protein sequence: CASSEDTNIQYF.

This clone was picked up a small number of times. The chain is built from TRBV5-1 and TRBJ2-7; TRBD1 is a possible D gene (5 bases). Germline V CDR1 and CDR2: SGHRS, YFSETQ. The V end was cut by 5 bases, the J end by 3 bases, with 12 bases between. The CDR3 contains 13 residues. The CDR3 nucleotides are TGCGCCAGCAGTGATGGGGCAGGCTACGAGCAGTACTTC. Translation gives CASSDGAGYEQYF.

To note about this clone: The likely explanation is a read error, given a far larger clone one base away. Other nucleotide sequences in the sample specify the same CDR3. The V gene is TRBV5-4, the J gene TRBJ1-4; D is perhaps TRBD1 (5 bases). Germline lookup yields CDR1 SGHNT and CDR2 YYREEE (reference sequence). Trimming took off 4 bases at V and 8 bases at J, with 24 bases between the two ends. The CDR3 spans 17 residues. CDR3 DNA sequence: TGTGCCAGCAGCCAAGATGGGCGGGAGGGGTACGGGGAAAAACTGTTTTTT. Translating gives CASSQDGREGYGEKLFF.

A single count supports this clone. The CDR3 sequence: CATSRSRVGNQPQHF. CDR3 coding DNA: TGTGCCACCAGCAGGTCCAGAGTAGGCAATCAGCCCCAGCATTTT. The chain employs TRBV15 and TRBJ1-5; D uncertain. The germline V and J ends were trimmed by 3 bases and 2 bases, with 11 bases remaining between them. The CDR3 sequence is 15 residues long. Germline CDR1 and CDR2: LNHNV and YYDKDF (reference sequence). The variable domain in full, with the rest retrieved from reference TRBV15 and TRBJ1-5, is DAMVIQNPRYQVTQFGKPVTLSCSQTLNHNVMYWYQQKSSQAPKLLFHYYDKDFNNEADTPDNFQSRRPNTSFCFLDIRSPGLGDTAMYLCATSRSRVGNQPQHFGDGTRLSIL.

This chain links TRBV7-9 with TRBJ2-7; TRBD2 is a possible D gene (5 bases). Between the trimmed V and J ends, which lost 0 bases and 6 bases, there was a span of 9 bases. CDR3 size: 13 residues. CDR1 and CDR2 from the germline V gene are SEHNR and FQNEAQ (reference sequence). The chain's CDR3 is CASSLALAREQYF. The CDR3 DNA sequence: TGTGCCAGCAGCTTAGCCCTAGCCCGCGAGCAGTACTTC.

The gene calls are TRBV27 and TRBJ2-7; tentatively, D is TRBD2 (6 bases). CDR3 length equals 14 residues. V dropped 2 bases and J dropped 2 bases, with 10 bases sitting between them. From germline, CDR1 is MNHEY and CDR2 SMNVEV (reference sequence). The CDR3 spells CASSLGGDAYEQYF. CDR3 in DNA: TGTGCCAGCAGTTTAGGCGGGGACGCCTACGAGCAGTACTTC.

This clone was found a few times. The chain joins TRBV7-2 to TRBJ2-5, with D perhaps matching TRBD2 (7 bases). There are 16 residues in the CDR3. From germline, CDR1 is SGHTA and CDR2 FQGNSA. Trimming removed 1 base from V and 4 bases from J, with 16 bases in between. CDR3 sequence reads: CASSLDLGGGPETQYF. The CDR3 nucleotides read TGTGCCAGCAGCTTAGATCTGGGGGGGGGCCCAGAGACCCAGTACTTC.

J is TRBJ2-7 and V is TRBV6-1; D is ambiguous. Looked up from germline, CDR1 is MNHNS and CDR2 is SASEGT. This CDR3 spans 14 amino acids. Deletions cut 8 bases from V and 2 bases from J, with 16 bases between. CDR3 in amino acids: CASQSGLPTYEQYF. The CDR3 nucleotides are TGTGCCAGCCAATCCGGGCTACCTACCTACGAGCAGTACTTC.